What follows is one T cell receptor (beta chain) and its context. Its antigen is still unknown. PCR employed 60 Vbeta and 13 Jbeta primers. Per the original methods: Approximately 11 million of the 60 million to 90 million unique TCR beta chains counted in a later analysis were shared. Only in-frame clones appear in the TCRdb table, and some are missing; sequencing was by immunoSEQ multiplex PCR. That table gives V, J and clone size, and the DNA gave D and trimming. The sample yields around 140,000 clones, roughly three quarters seen once. V gave up 1 base and J gave up 6 bases, with 16 bases separating them. The CDR3 contains 16 residues. The V gene's germline CDR1 is MNHEY and CDR2 SMNVEV (reference sequence). This entry is derived from a study of cytomegalovirus exposure and HLA in healthy donors. Findings and limits, study-wide: Trimming of TCR beta V- and J-genes showed a link, identified in a later analysis, to a missense DCLRE1C variant. The Asian-associated ancestry cluster reportedly had fewer N-insertions than the roughly 670-donor mean in a later analysis. Indistinguishable V segments such as TRBV6-2 and TRBV6-3 were excluded.

This sequence originates from a woman aged 18-29 years in good health and CMV-seronegative. The sequenced sample was PBMCs. This chain links TRBV27 with TRBJ2-1; possibly TRBD2 for D (5 bases). The CDR3 spells CASSLYEGLGVNEQFF. The CDR3 nucleotides are TGTGCCAGCAGTTTATATGAGGGCCTCGGGGTCAATGAGCAGTTCTTC.